The present T cell receptor beta chain was sequenced within a study of blood T cells in healthy people across ages. Details on this clonotype: Its specificity is unknown.

Germline CDR1 and CDR2: SGHTA and FQGNSA. The CDR3 extends over 18 amino acids. Trimming removed 0 bases from V and 8 bases from J, with 23 bases in between. Broader study findings: Unsorted PBMCs blocked a conclusive comparison of naive and antigen-experienced cells.

Combining a sample-barcoded 5' primer with a J-beta primer mix, a second PCR ran for roughly 6 to 12 cycles. TCRdb itself ran the 5' RACE reads through MiXCR, one entry per CDR3 protein. The sample lists fewer than 750,000 distinct CDR3 sequences, about 45% seen once, with 20% to 25% in the top ten. The clonotype originates from an elderly man in good health. The sequenced sample consisted of blood. The V call is TRBV7-2, the J call TRBJ2-1; either TRBD1 or TRBD2 may supply D (5 bases each). CDR3 in DNA: TGTGCCAGCAGCTTAGCGTATCGCGGCAGGGACCTACCGGATGAGCAGTTCTTC. Translation: CASSLAYRGRDLPDEQFF.